Below are 30 T cell receptor beta chains sequenced from a single sample in a study of T-cell reconstitution after alpha-beta-depleted transplantation in children. TCRbeta library construction was performed incorporating unique molecular identifiers. MiXCR was run by TCRdb on the PCR reads, yielding one entry per CDR3 protein. This repertoire shows more than 250,000 distinct CDR3 sequences, about a tenth found once; its top ten account for 9.5% to 13%. The source material was PBMCs from the stem cell graft donor, sampled from the stem cell graft. The receptors were sampled from a human donor who donated a stem cell graft to a child with SCID.

A word on this clonotype: A much larger clone lies one base from this, so it may be a read error. The rearrangement links TRBV12-3 or TRBV12-4 to TRBJ2-4, with 7 bases fitting TRBD2. This CDR3 is 15 amino acids long. Trimming cost V 6 bases and J 8 bases; bases outside gene matches: 13. CDR3 amino acids: CASRLTTSRGYIQYF. CDR3 nucleotide sequence: TGTGCCAGCAGATTGACGACTAGCCGGGGATACATTCAGTACTTC.

By frequency in the sample, this clonotype is large. The chain employs TRBV7-6 and TRBJ2-2; D might be TRBD2 (6 bases). CDR1 is SGHVS and CDR2 is FNYEAQ in the germline V gene. Trimming cost V 1 base and J 2 bases, with 11 bases left between them. The CDR3 totals 16 residues. CDR3 residues: CASSLVLARNTGELFF. The CDR3 DNA sequence: TGTGCCAGCAGCTTAGTCCTAGCGAGAAACACCGGGGAGCTGTTTTTT.

V gene TRBV7-9 combines with J gene TRBJ2-3; D not resolved. Germline values: CDR1 SEHNR, CDR2 FQNEAQ (reference sequence). The V end lost 5 bases, the J end lost 6 bases, and 12 bases lay between the germline ends. The CDR3 has 13 amino acids. The DNA for the CDR3 is TGTGCCAGCAGCGCTATTCCCGGTGATACGCAGTATTTT. As protein: CASSAIPGDTQYF. The full variable domain, its missing parts supplied by reference TRBV7-9 and TRBJ2-3, is DTGVSQNPRHKITKRGQNVTFRCDPISEHNRLYWYRQTLGQGPEFLTYFQNEAQLEKSRLLSDRFSAERPKGSFSTLEIQRTEQGDSAMYLCASSAIPGDTQYFGPGTRLTVL.

The V and J genes are TRBV27 and TRBJ2-7; D remains unclear. The ends were cut back, 5 bases at V and 6 bases at J, with 14 bases in the middle. The CDR3 spans 13 residues. CDR1 and CDR2 from the germline V gene are MNHEY and SMNVEV (reference sequence). DNA of the CDR3: TGTGCCAGCAGTAGGTCGTCGGGCCGCGAGCAGTACTTC. It translates to CASSRSSGREQYF.

This chain connects TRBV12-3 or TRBV12-4 to TRBJ2-2, with 14 bases lining up with TRBD2. V shed 6 bases, J shed 6 bases, and the junction held 9 bases outside the gene matches. This CDR3 contains 17 residues. The CDR3 nucleotides are TGTGCCAGCAGGACCGGGACTAGCGGGGGATGGGCCGGGGAGCTGTTTTTT. Its protein is CASRTGTSGGWAGELFF.

This clonotype was counted only a few times. V and J are TRBV20-1 and TRBJ2-6; possible D gene TRBD1, 5 bases. This CDR3 is 16 amino acids long. Trimming left V 3 bases short and J 0 bases short, with 12 bases between. Per the germline V gene, CDR1 is DFQATT and CDR2 is SNEGSKA (reference sequence). CDR3 in DNA: TGCAGTGCTAGTGTCGGACAAAGCTCTGGGGCCAACGTCCTGACTTTC. Translation: CSASVGQSSGANVLTF.

Ten or more counts support this clonotype. This chain links TRBV12-3 or TRBV12-4 with TRBJ2-5, with D possibly being TRBD1 (5 bases). CDR3 length: 14 residues. The V and J ends lost 5 bases and 2 bases respectively, with 12 bases between them. The CDR3 spells CASSDSYPQETQYF. The DNA for the CDR3 is TGTGCCAGCAGTGACAGTTACCCTCAAGAGACCCAGTACTTC.

This clonotype was counted a few times. The V call is TRBV5-1, the J call TRBJ1-1; D call uncertain. Trimming took off 4 bases at V and 0 bases at J, with 13 bases between the two ends. Germline CDR1 and CDR2: SGHRS and YFSETQ. The CDR3 loop spans 15 amino acids. The CDR3 region is CASSVDRPMNTEAFF. CDR3 coding DNA: TGCGCCAGCAGCGTGGACCGCCCTATGAACACTGAAGCTTTCTTT.

This clonotype was seen at least ten times. J is TRBJ1-5 and V is TRBV12-3 or TRBV12-4, with D perhaps TRBD1 (6 bases). V dropped 6 bases and J dropped 5 bases, with 14 bases sitting between them. The length of the CDR3 is 14 residues. CDR3 nucleotides: TGTGCCAGCAGCCCACAGGGATCGGATCAGCCCCAGCATTTT. This sequence encodes CASSPQGSDQPQHF.

This clonotype was detected a few times. The chain employs TRBV19 and TRBJ2-2; D unresolved. Germline CDR1 LNHDA, CDR2 SQIVND (reference sequence). CDR3 length: 13 amino acids. Deletions cut 1 base from V and 4 bases from J, with 4 bases between. The CDR3: CASSIASTGELFF. CDR3 in DNA: TGTGCCAGTAGTATAGCCAGCACCGGGGAGCTGTTTTTT. Full variable domain (rest looked up from reference TRBV19 and TRBJ2-2): DGGITQSPKYLFRKEGQNVTLSCEQNLNHDAMYWYRQDPGQGLRLIYYSQIVNDFQKGDIAEGYSVSREKKESFPLTVTSAQKNPTAFYLCASSIASTGELFFGEGSRLTVL.

This chain uses TRBV5-1 with TRBJ2-7, with 9 bases matching TRBD1. CDR3 size: 14 residues. CDR1 SGHRS and CDR2 YFSETQ come from the germline V gene. The J segment lost 4 bases and the V segment lost 3 bases, leaving 5 bases of the junction unmatched. CDR3 DNA sequence: TGCGCCAGCAGCTCGGACAGGGGTGATTACGAGCAGTACTTC. Translating gives CASSSDRGDYEQYF. Full variable domain (missing parts from reference TRBV5-1 and TRBJ2-7): KAGVTQTPRYLIKTRGQQVTLSCSPISGHRSVSWYQQTPGQGLQFLFEYFSETQRNKGNFPGRFSGRQFSNSRSEMNVSTLELGDSALYLCASSSDRGDYEQYFGPGTRLTVT.

There are a few counts of this clonotype. The chain carries TRBV18 and TRBJ2-7; D might be TRBD2 (5 bases). V lost 4 bases and J 3 bases, leaving 7 bases between the germline ends. CDR3 size: 12 residues. Germline CDR1 is KGHSH and CDR2 is LQKENI. The CDR3 nucleotides read TGTGCCAGCTCACACGGGGACTACGAGCAGTACTTC. Translation: CASSHGDYEQYF.

V and J are TRBV7-8 and TRBJ2-1; TRBD1 or TRBD2 may be the D gene (5 bases each). There are 14 residues in the CDR3. Germline-derived CDR1 and CDR2 are SGHVS and FQNEAQ. Trimming cost V 3 bases and J 9 bases, with 15 bases left between them. This CDR3 reads CASSFREGQGEQFF. The DNA of the CDR3 is TGTGCCAGCAGCTTTCGCGAGGGGCAAGGTGAGCAGTTCTTC.

The chain joins TRBV6-1 to TRBJ2-3; TRBD2 agrees at 11 bases. The CDR3 has 15 residues. The germline CDR1 and CDR2 sequences are MNHNS and SASEGT. The ends lost 4 bases at V and 6 bases at J; junction bases unmatched: 6. The CDR3 nucleotides read TGTGCCAGCAGTGGGACTAGCGGGCGCCGGGATACGCAGTATTTT. Amino acids: CASSGTSGRRDTQYF.

In this sample, this clonotype turned up a few times. V and J are TRBV28 and TRBJ2-1; 11 nucleotides line up with TRBD2. Unmatched junction bases numbered 8, after V lost 1 base and J lost 12 bases. The CDR3 covers 15 residues. Germline values: CDR1 MDHEN, CDR2 SYDVKM. CDR3 in DNA: TGTGCCAGCAGTTTATCTACTAGCGGGGGCGCCGCGCAGTTCTTC. Encoded protein: CASSLSTSGGAAQFF.

In its sample, this clonotype was seen a few times. This chain uses TRBV20-1 with TRBJ1-4; 8 bases align to TRBD1. Germline CDR1 DFQATT, CDR2 SNEGSKA (reference sequence). V shed 5 bases, J shed 5 bases, and the junction held 10 bases outside the gene matches. This CDR3 region has 15 residues. CDR3 region: CSARDWTGKNEKLFF. As DNA, the CDR3 is TGCAGTGCTCGGGACTGGACAGGGAAAAATGAAAAACTGTTTTTT.

CDR3 DNA sequence: TGTGCCAGCAGCGTCACTAGCGGGGCTGCAGATACGCAGTATTTT. Translating it yields CASSVTSGAADTQYF. The chain has TRBV9 and TRBJ2-3; TRBD2 agrees at 10 bases. The junction had 4 bases not matched to a gene; V was cut back by 2 bases and J by 4 bases. Germline-derived CDR1 and CDR2 are SGDLS and YYNGEE. The CDR3 runs 15 residues.

This clonotype showed up just a few times. The CDR3 loop reads CAIKPAGNTDTQYF. CDR3 in DNA: TGTGCCATCAAACCAGCGGGGAACACAGATACGCAGTATTTT. This chain links TRBV10-3 with TRBJ2-3; 7 bases line up with TRBD2. Germline CDR1 ENHRY, CDR2 SYGVKD. Trimming removed 7 bases from V and 2 bases from J; junction bases left unmatched: 6. This CDR3 contains 14 residues.

This rearrangement joins TRBV29-1 to TRBJ1-2, with 7 bases lining up with TRBD1. Germline V gene data show CDR1 as SQVTM and CDR2 as ANQGSEA. There are 12 residues in the CDR3. The trim removed 6 bases at V and 4 bases at J, leaving 5 bases unmatched. CDR3 protein: CSVGDSGYGYTF. CDR3 coding DNA: TGCAGCGTGGGGGACAGCGGCTATGGCTACACCTTC.

The chain carries TRBV20-1 and TRBJ2-7; 10 nucleotides line up with TRBD2. V lost 5 bases, J lost 4 bases, and 17 bases stayed unmatched. The CDR3 loop spans 17 amino acids. Germline CDR1 and CDR2: DFQATT and SNEGSKA (reference sequence). Here the CDR3 reads CSARTSGEKKGRYEQYF. The CDR3, as DNA: TGCAGTGCTCGGACTAGCGGAGAGAAGAAGGGGCGATACGAGCAGTACTTC.

The chain is built from TRBV20-1 and TRBJ2-5; 7 positions match TRBD2. Germline CDR1 is DFQATT and CDR2 is SNEGSKA (reference sequence). The CDR3 sequence is 14 residues long. V dropped 4 bases and J dropped 5; count of bases not matched to a gene: 10. CDR3 in DNA: TGCAGTGCTACTTCCAAGAGCGGGGTGGAGACCCAGTACTTC. This encodes CSATSKSGVETQYF.

This clonotype was found a few times. This chain links TRBV12-3 or TRBV12-4 with TRBJ1-5; D gene unclear. Trimming removed 6 bases at V and 4 bases at J, with 13 bases between. The CDR3 runs 14 residues. The chain's CDR3 is CASRREDGNQPQHF. The CDR3 nucleotides read TGTGCCAGCAGACGCGAGGACGGAAATCAGCCCCAGCATTTT.

CDR3 sequence (DNA): TGTGCCAGCAGCCGCCGGGACAGGGGATCCACCGGGGAGCTGTTTTTT. Translating it yields CASSRRDRGSTGELFF. V and J are TRBV3-1 and TRBJ2-2; 10 nucleotides line up with TRBD1. This CDR3 comprises 16 residues. With V trimmed by 4 bases and J by 4 bases, 6 bases remained unmatched. Germline CDR1 and CDR2: LGHDT and YNNKEL (reference sequence).

J is TRBJ2-5 and V is TRBV3-1, with TRBD1 as a possible D gene (5 bases). The CDR3 loop spans 12 amino acids. CDR1 and CDR2 from the germline V gene are LGHDT and YNNKEL (reference sequence). V was trimmed by 6 bases and J by 5 bases, leaving 10 bases between them. The CDR3 DNA is TGTGCCAGCAGGCAGGACAAGGAGACCCAGTACTTC. This codes for CASRQDKETQYF.

The table lists this clonotype with a few counts. The DNA for the CDR3 is TGTGCCAGCAGCTCTAGCCGGACCCTCGAGACCCAGTACTTC. It is translated as CASSSSRTLETQYF. The genes are TRBV25-1 and TRBJ2-5; D is possibly TRBD2 (5 bases). Germline CDR1 and CDR2: MGHDK and SYGVNS. The CDR3 extends over 14 amino acids. Trimming pared 6 bases from V and 5 bases from J, leaving 16 bases between.

J is TRBJ1-1 and V is TRBV11-2; D might be TRBD1 (6 bases). V lost 3 bases, J lost 7 bases, and 9 bases lay in between. The CDR3 totals 12 residues. The V gene's germline CDR1 is SGHAT and CDR2 FQNNGV. The CDR3, as DNA: TGTGCCAGCAGCTTGGACAGAGATGAAGCTTTCTTT. Protein: CASSLDRDEAFF.

This clonotype was detected a few times. V usage is TRBV12-3 or TRBV12-4 and J usage is TRBJ2-3; tentatively, D is TRBD1 or TRBD2 (5 bases each). The CDR3 has 18 amino acids. The germline V and J ends were trimmed by 7 bases and 2 bases, with 25 bases remaining between them. CDR3 in DNA: TGTGCCAGCACCGGGACGGCCCCTGATAGACAGAACACAGATACGCAGTATTTT. It is translated as CASTGTAPDRQNTDTQYF.

J is TRBJ1-2 and V is TRBV5-1; D is perhaps TRBD1 (5 bases). V lost 0 bases and J 4 bases, leaving 10 bases between the germline ends. Germline V CDR1 and CDR2: SGHRS, YFSETQ. The CDR3 has 14 amino acids. The CDR3 DNA follows: TGCGCCAGCAGCTTGGAAGGGGAGGGCTATGGCTACACCTTC. Translated: CASSLEGEGYGYTF.

V usage is TRBV9 and J usage is TRBJ2-5; 10 positions agree with TRBD2. The junction had 7 bases not matched to a gene; V was cut back by 0 bases and J by 5 bases. Per germline, CDR1 SGDLS and CDR2 YYNGEE. This CDR3 is built from 16 residues. The chain's CDR3 is CASSVVAGGPPETQYF. The CDR3 nucleotides read TGTGCCAGCAGCGTAGTAGCGGGGGGCCCTCCGGAGACCCAGTACTTC.

J is TRBJ1-2 and V is TRBV10-3; TRBD1 aligns across 7 bases. V was clipped by 7 bases and J by 3 bases; unmatched bases: 2. Germline lookup yields CDR1 ENHRY and CDR2 SYGVKD. The CDR3 covers 12 residues. The CDR3 coding sequence is TGTGCCATCACAACAGGGGACTATGGCTACACCTTC. Its translation: CAITTGDYGYTF.